The text below deals with one T cell receptor beta chain. The data belong to a study of OX40 agonist ivuxolimab in advanced cancers. The CDR3 length is 11 residues. Germline V gene lookup returns CDR1 MNHEY and CDR2 SMNVEV (reference sequence). V was shortened by 4 bases and J by 14 bases, with 12 bases between the two germline ends. Libraries were prepared by immunoSEQ multiplex PCR; TCRdb keeps only in-frame clonotypes and omits some of them. The sample contains over 65,000 clones, 85% to 90% of which appear only once. The receptor was derived from an adult with an advanced solid tumor such as melanoma, head and neck, liver or kidney cancer. The sample in question was CD4+ or CD8+ T cells sorted from blood, obtained in a trial of the OX40 agonist ivuxolimab. The chain combines TRBV27 with TRBJ2-1, with no clear D. The CDR3 bases are TGTGCCAGCAGTTCCCGAGCCGAAGAGTTCTTC. This encodes CASSSRAEEFF.